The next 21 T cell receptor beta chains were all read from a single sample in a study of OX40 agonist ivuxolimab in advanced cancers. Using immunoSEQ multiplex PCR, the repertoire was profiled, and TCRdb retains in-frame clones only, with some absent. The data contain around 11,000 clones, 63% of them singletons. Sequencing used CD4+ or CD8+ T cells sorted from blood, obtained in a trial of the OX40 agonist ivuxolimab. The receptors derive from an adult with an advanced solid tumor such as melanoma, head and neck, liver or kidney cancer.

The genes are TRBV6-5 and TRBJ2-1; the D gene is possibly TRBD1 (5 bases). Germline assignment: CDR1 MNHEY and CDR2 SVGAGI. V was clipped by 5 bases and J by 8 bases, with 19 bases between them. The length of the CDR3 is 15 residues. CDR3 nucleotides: TGTGCCAGCAGTCCCCTGGGGCAGAACCAAGATGAGCAGTTCTTC. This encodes CASSPLGQNQDEQFF.

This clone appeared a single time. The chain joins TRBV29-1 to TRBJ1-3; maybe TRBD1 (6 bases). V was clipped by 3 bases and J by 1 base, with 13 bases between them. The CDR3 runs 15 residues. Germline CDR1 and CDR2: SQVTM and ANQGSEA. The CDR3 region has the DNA TGCAGCGTTGACGGGACACTATCGTCTGGAAACACCATATATTTT. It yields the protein CSVDGTLSSGNTIYF.

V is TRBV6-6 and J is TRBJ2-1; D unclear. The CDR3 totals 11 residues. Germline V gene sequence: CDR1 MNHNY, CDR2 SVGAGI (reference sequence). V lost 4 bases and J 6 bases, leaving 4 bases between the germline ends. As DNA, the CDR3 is TGTGCCAGCAGTTTAGGCAATGAGCAGTTCTTC. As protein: CASSLGNEQFF.

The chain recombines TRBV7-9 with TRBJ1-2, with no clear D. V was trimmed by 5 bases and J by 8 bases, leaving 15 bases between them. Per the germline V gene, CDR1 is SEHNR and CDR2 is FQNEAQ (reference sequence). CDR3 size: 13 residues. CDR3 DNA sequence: TGTGCCAGCAGCCCCCAGAATCAAGACGGCTACACCTTC. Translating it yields CASSPQNQDGYTF. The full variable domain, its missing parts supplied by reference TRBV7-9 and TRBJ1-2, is DTGVSQNPRHKITKRGQNVTFRCDPISEHNRLYWYRQTLGQGPEFLTYFQNEAQLEKSRLLSDRFSAERPKGSFSTLEIQRTEQGDSAMYLCASSPQNQDGYTFGSGTRLTVV.

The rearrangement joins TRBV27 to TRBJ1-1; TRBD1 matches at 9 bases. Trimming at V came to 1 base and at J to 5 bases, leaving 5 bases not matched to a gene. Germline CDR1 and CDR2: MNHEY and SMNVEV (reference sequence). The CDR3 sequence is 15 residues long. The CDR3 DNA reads TGTGCCAGCAGTTTATTGGACAGGGGTGGAACTGAAGCTTTCTTT. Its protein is CASSLLDRGGTEAFF.

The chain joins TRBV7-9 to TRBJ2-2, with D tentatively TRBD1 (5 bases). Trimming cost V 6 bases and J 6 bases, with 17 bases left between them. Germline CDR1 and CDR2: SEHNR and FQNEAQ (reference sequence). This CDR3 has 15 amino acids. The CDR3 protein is CASSTIPQGAGELFF. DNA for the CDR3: TGTGCCAGCAGTACAATACCTCAGGGCGCCGGGGAGCTGTTTTTT. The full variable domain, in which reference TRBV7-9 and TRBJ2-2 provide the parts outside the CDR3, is DTGVSQNPRHKITKRGQNVTFRCDPISEHNRLYWYRQTLGQGPEFLTYFQNEAQLEKSRLLSDRFSAERPKGSFSTLEIQRTEQGDSAMYLCASSTIPQGAGELFFGEGSRLTVL.

The CDR3 is CASSIRPAGSTEAFF. In DNA, the CDR3 is TGTGCCAGTAGTATTCGTCCGGCGGGGAGCACTGAAGCTTTCTTT. The V and J genes are TRBV19 and TRBJ1-1; no reliable D call. Germline V gene data show CDR1 as LNHDA and CDR2 as SQIVND (reference sequence). CDR3 size: 15 residues. The ends were cut back, 3 bases at V and 4 bases at J, with 15 bases in the middle.

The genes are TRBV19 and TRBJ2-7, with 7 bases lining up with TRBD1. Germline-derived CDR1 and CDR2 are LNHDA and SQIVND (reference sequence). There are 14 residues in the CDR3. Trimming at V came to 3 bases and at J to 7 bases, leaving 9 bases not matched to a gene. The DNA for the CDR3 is TGTGCCAGTAGTATGCCCGACAGGGCCAGGGAGCAGTACTTC. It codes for CASSMPDRAREQYF. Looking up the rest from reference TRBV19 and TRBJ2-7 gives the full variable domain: DGGITQSPKYLFRKEGQNVTLSCEQNLNHDAMYWYRQDPGQGLRLIYYSQIVNDFQKGDIAEGYSVSREKKESFPLTVTSAQKNPTAFYLCASSMPDRAREQYFGPGTRLTVT.

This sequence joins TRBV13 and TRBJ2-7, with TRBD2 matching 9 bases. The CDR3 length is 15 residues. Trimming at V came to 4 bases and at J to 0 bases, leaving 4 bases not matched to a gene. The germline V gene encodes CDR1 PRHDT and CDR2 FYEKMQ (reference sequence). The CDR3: CASSWTSENSYEQYF. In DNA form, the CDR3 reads TGTGCCAGCAGCTGGACTAGCGAGAACTCCTACGAGCAGTACTTC.

CDR3 in amino acids: CASSLQGRPYDEQFF. CDR3 coding DNA: TGTGCCAGCAGTTTACAGGGTCGGCCTTACGATGAGCAGTTCTTC. The chain recombines TRBV28 with TRBJ2-1; tentatively, D is TRBD1 (5 bases). The V gene's germline CDR1 is MDHEN and CDR2 SYDVKM. CDR3 length equals 15 residues. The V end was cut by 2 bases, the J end by 8 bases, with 16 bases between.

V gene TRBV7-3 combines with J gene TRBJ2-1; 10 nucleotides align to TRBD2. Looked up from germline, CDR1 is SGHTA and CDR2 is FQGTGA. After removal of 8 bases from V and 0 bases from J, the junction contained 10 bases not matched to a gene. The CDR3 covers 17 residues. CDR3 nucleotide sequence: TGTGCCAGCGCGATTAGCGGGAGGTCCTTCTCCTACAATGAGCAGTTCTTC. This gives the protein CASAISGRSFSYNEQFF.

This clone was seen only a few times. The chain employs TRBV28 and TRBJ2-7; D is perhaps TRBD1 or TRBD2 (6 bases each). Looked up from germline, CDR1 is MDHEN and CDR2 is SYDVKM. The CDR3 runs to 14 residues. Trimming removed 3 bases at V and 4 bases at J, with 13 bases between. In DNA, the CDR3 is TGTGCCAGCAGTTTTCGGGGGCGCAAATACGAGCAGTACTTC. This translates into CASSFRGRKYEQYF.

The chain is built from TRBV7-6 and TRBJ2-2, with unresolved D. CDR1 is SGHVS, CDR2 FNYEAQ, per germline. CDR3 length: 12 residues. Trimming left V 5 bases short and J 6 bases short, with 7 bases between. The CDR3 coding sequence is TGTGCCAGCAGCCCCATGGCCGGGGAGCTGTTTTTT. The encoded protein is CASSPMAGELFF.

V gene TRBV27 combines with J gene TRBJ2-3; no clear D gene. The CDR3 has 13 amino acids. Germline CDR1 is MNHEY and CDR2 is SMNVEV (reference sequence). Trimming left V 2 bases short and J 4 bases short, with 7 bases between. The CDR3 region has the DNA TGTGCCAGCAGTTTAGTCTCGGCAGATACGCAGTATTTT. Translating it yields CASSLVSADTQYF.

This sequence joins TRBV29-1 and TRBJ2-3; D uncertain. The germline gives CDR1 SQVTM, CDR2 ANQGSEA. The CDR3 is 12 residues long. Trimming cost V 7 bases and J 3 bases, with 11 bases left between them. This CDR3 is CSGQGSTDTQYF. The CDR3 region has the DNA TGCAGCGGGCAAGGTTCGACAGATACGCAGTATTTT.

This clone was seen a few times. The CDR3 DNA follows: TGTGCCAGCAGCCACGCGATAGCCTACAATGAGCAGTTCTTC. It is translated as CASSHAIAYNEQFF. The J gene is TRBJ2-1, the V gene TRBV4-2; no reliable D call. Germline assignment: CDR1 LGHNA and CDR2 YNFKEQ. V was trimmed by 3 bases and J by 2 bases, leaving 8 bases between them. The CDR3 loop spans 14 amino acids.

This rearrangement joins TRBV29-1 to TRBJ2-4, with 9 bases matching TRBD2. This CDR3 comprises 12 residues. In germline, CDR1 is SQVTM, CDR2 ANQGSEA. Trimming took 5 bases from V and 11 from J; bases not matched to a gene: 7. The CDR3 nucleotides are TGCAGCGTTCTAGCTAGCGGGGATTTTCAGTACTTC. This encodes CSVLASGDFQYF.

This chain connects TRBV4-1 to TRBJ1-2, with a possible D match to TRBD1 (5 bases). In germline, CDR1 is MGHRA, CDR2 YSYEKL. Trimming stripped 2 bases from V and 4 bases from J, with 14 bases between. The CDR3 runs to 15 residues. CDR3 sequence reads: CASSQTTVATYGYTF. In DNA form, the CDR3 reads TGCGCCAGCAGCCAAACGACAGTCGCTACCTATGGCTACACCTTC.

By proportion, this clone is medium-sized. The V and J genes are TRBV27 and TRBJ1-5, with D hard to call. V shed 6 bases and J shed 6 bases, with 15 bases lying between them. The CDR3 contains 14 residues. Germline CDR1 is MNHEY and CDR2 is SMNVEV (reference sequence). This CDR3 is CASSSTGWGQPQHF. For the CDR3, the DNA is TGTGCCAGCAGCTCCACTGGGTGGGGTCAGCCCCAGCATTTT.

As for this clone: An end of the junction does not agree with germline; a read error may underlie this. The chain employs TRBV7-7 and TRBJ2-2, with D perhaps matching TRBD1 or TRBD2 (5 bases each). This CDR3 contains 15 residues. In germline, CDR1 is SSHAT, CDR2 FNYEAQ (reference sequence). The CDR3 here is CASSLVIGAAGELFF. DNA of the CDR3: TGTGCTAGCAGCTTAGTGATCGGGGCGGCGGGGGAGCTGTTTTTT. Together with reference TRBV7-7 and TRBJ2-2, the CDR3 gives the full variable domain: GAGVSQSPRYKVTKRGQDVTLRCDPISSHATLYWYQQALGQGPEFLTYFNYEAQPDKSGLPSDRFSAERPEGSISTLTIQRTEQRDSAMYRCASSLVIGAAGELFFGEGSRLTVL.

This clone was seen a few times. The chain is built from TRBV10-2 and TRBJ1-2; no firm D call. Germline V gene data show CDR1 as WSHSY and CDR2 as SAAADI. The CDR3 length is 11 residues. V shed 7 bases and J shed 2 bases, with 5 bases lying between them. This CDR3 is CASTSNYGYTF. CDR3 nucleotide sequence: TGCGCCAGCACAAGCAACTATGGCTACACCTTC.